These 10 T cell receptor beta chains originate from one sample sequenced in a study of blood T cell repertoires in COVID-19 (dated by TCRdb to 2019 to 2021). The library came from the immunoSEQ multiplex PCR assay. This immuneACCESS table, as held by TCRdb, lists in-frame sequences with V and J called but not all clones. Of the missing ones, under half trace to an unresolved V gene in checked studies; the others have no known cause. In all, the sample holds about 110,000 clones, and approximately 90% of those were seen once. The biggest ten clones account for approximately 4.3% of the sample. The source material was peripheral blood. These receptors were obtained from a woman in her fifties or sixties with acute or convalescent COVID-19.

The rearrangement joins TRBV27 to TRBJ1-4; perhaps TRBD1 as D (6 bases). The germline gives CDR1 MNHEY, CDR2 SMNVEV (reference sequence). V lost 0 bases to trimming and J lost 7 bases, with 12 bases between them. The CDR3 is 15 amino acids. The CDR3 loop is CASSLSSQGREKLFF. CDR3 DNA: TGTGCCAGCAGTTTATCGAGTCAGGGGCGTGAAAAACTGTTTTTT.

V usage is TRBV7-9 and J usage is TRBJ1-1; weak D call: TRBD1 (5 bases). The CDR3 spans 15 residues. The germline V and J ends were trimmed by 5 bases and 1 base, with 14 bases remaining between them. Per the germline V gene, CDR1 is SEHNR and CDR2 is FQNEAQ (reference sequence). The CDR3 protein is CASSPPGGPNTEAFF. The CDR3 DNA follows: TGTGCCAGCAGCCCACCGGGGGGACCGAACACTGAAGCTTTCTTT.

The CDR3 protein is CASRDRYNSPLHF. DNA of the CDR3: TGTGCCAGCAGGGACAGATATAATTCACCCCTCCACTTT. The J gene is TRBJ1-6, the V gene TRBV27; D may be TRBD1 (6 bases). Trimming shortened V by 6 bases and J by 4 bases, and 7 bases separated the two germline ends. The CDR3 covers 13 residues. CDR1 is MNHEY and CDR2 is SMNVEV in the germline V gene (reference sequence).

The chain employs TRBV7-9 and TRBJ2-5, with TRBD2 matching over 7 bases. Germline-derived CDR1 and CDR2 are SEHNR and FQNEAQ (reference sequence). This CDR3 has 16 amino acids. J was trimmed by 1 base and V by 3 bases; bases with no gene match: 8. The CDR3 reads CASSFPRSGPQETQYF. The CDR3 nucleotides read TGTGCCAGCAGCTTCCCCCGTAGCGGGCCCCAAGAGACCCAGTACTTC. Full variable domain (remainder filled in from reference TRBV7-9 and TRBJ2-5): DTGVSQNPRHKITKRGQNVTFRCDPISEHNRLYWYRQTLGQGPEFLTYFQNEAQLEKSRLLSDRFSAERPKGSFSTLEIQRTEQGDSAMYLCASSFPRSGPQETQYFGPGTRLLVL.

This chain joins TRBV2 and TRBJ2-5; 9 nucleotides agree with TRBD1. V shed 6 bases, J shed 2 bases, and the junction held 7 bases outside the gene matches. This CDR3 has 15 amino acids. The V gene's germline CDR1 is SNHLY and CDR2 FYNNEI. CDR3 nucleotide sequence: TGTGCCAGCAGCCGGACAGGGGTATTACAAGAGACCCAGTACTTC. Protein sequence: CASSRTGVLQETQYF.

The chain links TRBV28 to TRBJ1-2, with D possibly being TRBD1 (6 bases). The CDR3 runs 13 residues. The V gene lost 6 bases and the J gene lost 3 bases, with 11 bases spanning the gap. Germline lookup yields CDR1 MDHEN and CDR2 SYDVKM. CDR3 loop: CASRQGGDYGYTF. CDR3 nucleotides: TGTGCCAGCAGGCAAGGGGGGGACTATGGCTACACCTTC.

This clone showed up just a few times. This chain links TRBV5-4 with TRBJ1-6; possible D gene TRBD1, 6 bases. CDR3 size: 17 residues. From germline, CDR1 is SGHNT and CDR2 YYREEE (reference sequence). The ends were cut back, 4 bases at V and 0 bases at J, with 14 bases in the middle. In DNA form, the CDR3 reads TGTGCCAGCAGCCAATTCGGACAGAGCTCCTATAATTCACCCCTCCACTTT. Protein: CASSQFGQSSYNSPLHF.

The rearrangement uses TRBV27 and TRBJ2-1; TRBD2 matches at 11 bases. This CDR3 is 18 amino acids long. V lost 1 base and J lost 7; bases outside the gene matches: 12. Germline V lookup: CDR1 MNHEY, CDR2 SMNVEV (reference sequence). CDR3 sequence (DNA): TGTGCCAGCAGTTTATTCCCCCCCATAGCGGGAGGGCCTAATGAGCAGTTCTTC. It translates to CASSLFPPIAGGPNEQFF.

The rearrangement links TRBV5-4 to TRBJ1-1; TRBD1 matches at 9 bases. The germline V gene has CDR1 SGHNT and CDR2 YYREEE (reference sequence). Trimming removed 2 bases from V and 4 bases from J; junction bases left unmatched: 3. The CDR3 runs 14 residues. The CDR3 protein is CASSLQGATTEAFF. The CDR3 DNA reads TGTGCCAGCAGCTTACAGGGGGCCACCACTGAAGCTTTCTTT.

CDR3 coding DNA: TGTGCCAGCAGCCTTGGGGGGGGAGGCCCCAATCAGCCCCAGCATTTT. Encoded protein: CASSLGGGGPNQPQHF. The rearrangement joins TRBV13 to TRBJ1-5; TRBD1 might be the D (5 bases). The germline V gene has CDR1 PRHDT and CDR2 FYEKMQ (reference sequence). The V gene lost 5 bases and the J gene lost 3 bases, with 17 bases spanning the gap. The CDR3 covers 16 residues.